Presented here are 20 T cell receptor beta chains from one specimen sequenced in a study of blood T cell repertoires in COVID-19. Using immunoSEQ multiplex PCR, the repertoire was profiled, and TCRdb retains in-frame clones only, with some absent. Of hundreds of thousands of clones listed, around 83% were seen once; the top ten hold about 8.9%. The sequenced sample consisted of peripheral blood. All receptors derive from a woman aged 45 to 65 with acute or convalescent COVID-19.

The rearrangement joins TRBV18 to TRBJ1-5; D is unclear. CDR3 size: 16 residues. The germline V gene encodes CDR1 KGHSH and CDR2 LQKENI. The V gene lost 2 bases and the J gene lost 2 bases, with 13 bases spanning the gap. The CDR3 loop is CASSPSGSMGNQPQHF. The CDR3 nucleotides are TGTGCCAGCTCACCATCCGGGTCCATGGGCAATCAGCCCCAGCATTTT.

This rearrangement joins TRBV28 to TRBJ1-1; D unclear. V lost 3 bases, J lost 0 bases, and 14 bases lay in between. The CDR3 totals 16 residues. Germline-derived CDR1 and CDR2 are MDHEN and SYDVKM. The CDR3 coding sequence is TGTGCCAGCAGTTTTCGGGATACCATTATGAACACTGAAGCTTTCTTT. Translating gives CASSFRDTIMNTEAFF.

In DNA, the CDR3 is TGTGCCAGCACCGTAAGTCCGGGACAGGTGGACTATGGCTACACCTTC. Translation: CASTVSPGQVDYGYTF. This sequence joins TRBV21-1 and TRBJ1-2; the D segment call TRBD1 is taken from the table without a DNA check. TRBV21-1 is listed as a pseudogene. The CDR3 extends over 16 amino acids.

The chain joins TRBV11-2 to TRBJ2-7; D gene unclear. The germline V and J ends were trimmed by 1 base and 3 bases, with 7 bases remaining between them. The CDR3 extends over 13 amino acids. Germline CDR1 SGHAT, CDR2 FQNNGV. The CDR3 loop is CASSLVAVYEQYF. CDR3 coding DNA: TGTGCCAGCAGCTTAGTGGCCGTCTACGAGCAGTACTTC.

The gene calls are TRBV25-1 and TRBJ1-2; D unresolved. From germline, CDR1 is MGHDK and CDR2 SYGVNS. V dropped 1 base and J dropped 0 bases, with 9 bases sitting between them. CDR3 length: 15 amino acids. This CDR3 reads CASSESAAANYGYTF. CDR3 bases: TGTGCCAGCAGTGAATCAGCAGCGGCTAACTATGGCTACACCTTC.

V gene TRBV11-2 combines with J gene TRBJ2-7, with D uncertain. Per the germline V gene, CDR1 is SGHAT and CDR2 is FQNNGV. V was clipped by 3 bases and J by 3 bases, with 9 bases between them. The CDR3 length is 13 residues. CDR3 protein: CASSFDPGYEQYF. The CDR3 bases are TGTGCCAGCAGCTTCGATCCAGGCTACGAGCAGTACTTC.

The chain has TRBV14 and TRBJ2-2; 9 bases line up with TRBD1. The CDR3 spans 17 residues. With V trimmed by 0 bases and J by 5 bases, 7 bases remained unmatched. Germline assignment: CDR1 SGHDN and CDR2 FVKESK. The CDR3 sequence: CASSQDRGTGWTGELFF. The CDR3 bases are TGTGCCAGCAGCCAAGATCGAGGGACAGGGTGGACCGGGGAGCTGTTTTTT.

This clone was counted between two and nine times. The chain is built from TRBV2 and TRBJ2-7; perhaps TRBD1 as D (6 bases). The CDR3 covers 12 residues. The V end was cut by 7 bases, the J end by 4 bases, with 11 bases between. Germline V gene sequence: CDR1 SNHLY, CDR2 FYNNEI. The CDR3 DNA reads as TGTGCCAGCAACCTGGACAGTTACGAGCAGTACTTC. Its translation: CASNLDSYEQYF.

The V gene is TRBV3-1 (or the pseudogene TRBV3-2), the J gene TRBJ2-7; 10 bases map to TRBD2. CDR3 length: 16 amino acids. Per the germline V gene, CDR1 is LGHDT and CDR2 is YNNKEL (reference sequence). J gave up 6 bases and V 4 bases, and 12 bases lay outside the gene matches. The CDR3: CASSPTGVAGGGEQYF. The CDR3 DNA is TGTGCCAGCAGCCCGACGGGGGTAGCGGGAGGAGGCGAGCAGTACTTC.

The V call is TRBV6-5, the J call TRBJ2-3; 8 nucleotides match TRBD1. The CDR3 totals 14 residues. Trimming removed 6 bases from V and 2 bases from J; junction bases left unmatched: 4. CDR1 and CDR2 (germline): MNHEY, SVGAGI. CDR3 loop: CASRRQGTTDTQYF. DNA for the CDR3: TGTGCCAGCAGACGACAGGGGACCACAGATACGCAGTATTTT.

The chain has TRBV20-1 and TRBJ2-5; D is uncertain. The ends were cut back, 6 bases at V and 3 bases at J, with 8 bases in the middle. The germline CDR1 and CDR2 sequences are DFQATT and SNEGSKA (reference sequence). The CDR3 loop spans 11 amino acids. For the CDR3, the DNA is TGCAGTGCCCCCCGTAAAGAGACCCAGTACTTC. It translates to CSAPRKETQYF.

The gene calls are TRBV12-3 or TRBV12-4 and TRBJ2-7; D not resolved. This CDR3 has 13 residues. V lost 1 base and J lost 3, with 7 bases in between. The CDR3 region is CASSLVADYEQYF. CDR3 coding DNA: TGTGCCAGCAGTTTAGTGGCAGACTACGAGCAGTACTTC.

V and J are TRBV5-4 and TRBJ2-3; 8 bases fit TRBD2. Per the germline V gene, CDR1 is SGHNT and CDR2 is YYREEE (reference sequence). V dropped 6 bases and J dropped 1; count of bases not matched to a gene: 4. The CDR3 totals 14 residues. CDR3 sequence reads: CASTSREGTDTQYF. DNA of the CDR3: TGTGCCAGCACCTCGCGGGAGGGCACAGATACGCAGTATTTT.

This rearrangement joins TRBV7-3 to TRBJ2-1; D might be TRBD2 (5 bases). Germline values: CDR1 SGHTA, CDR2 FQGTGA. The CDR3 extends over 13 amino acids. V was cut by 5 bases and J by 7 bases, with 12 bases left in between. CDR3 sequence reads: CASSLDYGNEQFF. CDR3 DNA: TGTGCCAGCAGCCTCGACTACGGGAATGAGCAGTTCTTC.

This rearrangement joins TRBV24-1 to TRBJ2-5; 8 nucleotides align to TRBD1. V dropped 3 bases and J dropped 4; count of bases not matched to a gene: 12. This CDR3 has 17 amino acids. The germline CDR1 and CDR2 sequences are KGHDR and SFDVKD. CDR3 sequence: CATSDHSRQGLRETQYF. The CDR3 DNA is TGTGCCACCAGTGATCATTCCCGACAGGGGCTTAGAGAGACCCAGTACTTC.

This clone appeared once. The V and J genes are TRBV6-5 and TRBJ1-1; no firm D call. The CDR3 has 15 residues. Trimming cost V 0 bases and J 1 base, with 9 bases left between them. Germline V CDR1 and CDR2: MNHEY, SVGAGI. The CDR3 DNA sequence: TGTGCCAGCAGTTACTCGAGTATCGCGAACACTGAAGCTTTCTTT. Its translation is CASSYSSIANTEAFF.

The chain is built from TRBV10-2 and TRBJ1-6; D uncertain. Trimming pared 5 bases from V and 9 bases from J, leaving 20 bases between. The CDR3 consists of 16 residues. The germline CDR1 and CDR2 sequences are WSHSY and SAAADI. DNA for the CDR3: TGCGCCAGCAGTCCAAATCACCCTGACACTCGTTCACCCCTCCACTTT. Encoded protein: CASSPNHPDTRSPLHF.

The chain combines TRBV9 with TRBJ2-3; 8 nucleotides agree with TRBD1. The germline V gene has CDR1 SGDLS and CDR2 YYNGEE. Trimming cost V 4 bases and J 3 bases; bases outside gene matches: 10. The CDR3 runs to 16 residues. CDR3 loop: CASSRGTGFNTDTQYF. CDR3 bases: TGTGCCAGCAGCAGAGGGACAGGTTTCAATACAGATACGCAGTATTTT.

The chain combines TRBV25-1 with TRBJ1-1, with 7 bases matching TRBD1. The CDR3 is 15 residues long. The germline gives CDR1 MGHDK, CDR2 SYGVNS. Germline trimming cut 8 bases from V and 1 base from J; bases unmatched to any gene: 10. In DNA, the CDR3 is TGTGCCAGCTCGAGTAAGGGACAGACGAACACTGAAGCTTTCTTT. Translating gives CASSSKGQTNTEAFF.

The chain links TRBV7-9 to TRBJ1-2; D not certain. CDR1 and CDR2 (germline): SEHNR, FQNEAQ (reference sequence). V dropped 4 bases and J dropped 3 bases, with 9 bases sitting between them. The CDR3 totals 13 residues. The DNA of the CDR3 is TGTGCCAGCAGCTCTGGACTCGACTATGGCTACACCTTC. Residues: CASSSGLDYGYTF.